Each of the 4 T cell receptor beta chains below was sequenced from the same sample in a study of shared clonotypes between healthy human individuals. Repertoires were generated with immunoSEQ multiplex PCR, while TCRdb's copy carries only in-frame clones and drops some. The table shows 2,500,000 or so clones, with roughly 90% occurring only once. The sequencing sample was made of naive CD4+ T cells from PBMCs. Subset here: CD45RA+ positively selected. Every receptor here comes from a man between 18 and 35 years old in good health. Some clones in this sample may be carry-over from other donors' samples.

V gene TRBV11-2 combines with J gene TRBJ1-1, with D tentatively TRBD1 (5 bases). Germline V lookup: CDR1 SGHAT, CDR2 FQNNGV. The CDR3 runs to 16 residues. The V end was cut by 5 bases, the J end by 0 bases, with 16 bases between. CDR3 residues: CASSRTGGLMNTEAFF. The CDR3 region has the DNA TGTGCCAGCAGCCGTACGGGGGGTCTCATGAACACTGAAGCTTTCTTT.

The V call is TRBV6-5, the J call TRBJ1-1; D unclear. Trimming stripped 8 bases from V and 4 bases from J, with 8 bases between. Germline-derived CDR1 and CDR2 are MNHEY and SVGAGI. The CDR3 runs to 11 residues. The CDR3 DNA reads TGTGCCAGCGGTCGAGGCACTGAAGCTTTCTTT. It codes for CASGRGTEAFF.

The CDR3 reads CASSLLGTSGVYEQYF. The CDR3 nucleotides are TGTGCCAGCAGCTTACTCGGGACTAGCGGAGTATACGAGCAGTACTTC. V is TRBV7-6 and J is TRBJ2-7, with 11 bases aligning to TRBD2. This CDR3 is 16 amino acids long. From germline, CDR1 is SGHVS and CDR2 FNYEAQ. J was trimmed by 4 bases and V by 2 bases; bases with no gene match: 7.

CDR3 loop: CASSLLAAVSYEQYF. The CDR3 DNA reads TGTGCCAGCAGCCTACTAGCGGCGGTCTCCTACGAGCAGTACTTC. The rearrangement joins TRBV7-3 to TRBJ2-7, with 8 bases that match TRBD2. CDR3 length: 15 amino acids. V gave up 5 bases and J gave up 0 bases; unmatched junction bases: 6. Germline V lookup: CDR1 SGHTA, CDR2 FQGTGA.